The subject of this entry is one T cell receptor beta chain. With a much larger clone just one base away, this may be a read error. This likely comes from a read error, as the CDR3 has no conserved phenylalanine or tryptophan at its end. Sample donors were healthy Caucasian individuals that came from Russia, aged about 6 to 95. Together with a sample-barcoded 5' primer, a J-beta primer mix was included in a second PCR lasting roughly 6 to 12 cycles. TCRdb processed the 5' RACE reads anew with MiXCR; each CDR3 protein has one entry. The sample contains around 1,500,000 distinct CDR3 sequences, about 30% of which appear only once. This sample is drawn from a study of blood T cells in healthy people across ages. Per germline, CDR1 MDHEN and CDR2 SYDVKM. The CDR3 is 14 residues long. The V end lost 2 bases, the J end lost 4 bases, and 9 bases lay between the germline ends.

The TCR originated in a young woman in good health. This chain uses TRBV28 with TRBJ2-4; weak D call: TRBD2 (5 bases). The material sequenced was blood. This CDR3 is CASSLTGIKNIQYC. CDR3 nucleotide sequence: TGTGCCAGCAGTTTAACCGGGATTAAAAACATTCAGTACTGC.